These T cell receptor beta chains were read from a single sample in a study of T cells after yellow fever vaccination. MiXCR, applied by TCRdb to the 5' RACE reads, yields one record per CDR3 protein. In the table there are about 58,000 distinct CDR3 sequences, approximately 5.7% of which are singletons. Sequenced here: PBMCs, either bulk or a sorted T-cell subset (CD4+, CD8+, memory, or dextramer-sorted; not recorded which), sampled on the day of the yellow fever booster vaccination. The receptor source for this set is a man between 18 and 29 years old who received the YFV17D yellow fever vaccine. CDR3s include the opening cysteine and the closing phenylalanine or tryptophan. D genes are given only for firm matches. Expanded clones are given a class, and other clones once, few, many or no size at all.

TRBV7-9	many	TRBD1	TRBJ2-7	CASSHEQGIGSYEQYF	TGTGCCAGCAGTCATGAACAGGGGATCGGTAGCTACGAGCAGTACTTC
TRBV24-1	many	NA	TRBJ2-5	CATLEETQYF	TGTGCCACCCTTGAGGAGACCCAGTACTTC
TRBV5-1	few	TRBD1	TRBJ2-2	CARSLGRGLSRDTGELFF	TGCGCCCGCAGCTTGGGCAGGGGGCTAAGCCGGGACACCGGGGAGCTGTTTTTT
TRBV9	many	NA	TRBJ1-1	CASSVEGHLTEAFF	TGTGCCAGCAGCGTAGAGGGGCACCTCACTGAAGCTTTCTTT
TRBV7-9	NA	NA	TRBJ1-2	CASGSPDGSGYTF	TGTGCCAGCGGTTCCCCGGACGGCTCTGGCTACACCTTC
TRBV7-2	many	TRBD1	TRBJ1-1	CASSYGQGEGGTEAFF	TGTGCCAGCAGCTACGGACAGGGGGAAGGAGGCACTGAAGCTTTCTTT
TRBV29-1	many	NA	TRBJ2-1	CSVDAGMDEQFF	TGCAGCGTTGATGCGGGAATGGATGAGCAGTTCTTC
TRBV9	few	TRBD2	TRBJ2-5	CASSVVSGGQETQYF	TGTGCCAGCAGCGTGGTTAGCGGGGGACAAGAGACCCAGTACTTC
TRBV6-5	many	NA	TRBJ1-6	CASSYGGSSYNSPLHF	TGTGCCAGCAGTTACGGGGGGAGCTCCTATAATTCACCCCTCCACTTT
TRBV4-1	NA	NA	TRBJ1-4	CASSSVQGEKLFF	TGCGCCAGCTCCTCTGTACAGGGTGAAAAACTGTTTTTT
TRBV6-5	many	TRBD1	TRBJ1-6	CASSATGTGNSPLHF	TGTGCCAGCAGTGCGACCGGGACAGGGAATTCACCCCTCCACTTT
TRBV7-2	NA	NA	TRBJ1-1	CASSPFSGAGTEAFF	TGTGCCAGCAGCCCCTTTTCGGGGGCGGGCACTGAAGCTTTCTTT
TRBV7-8	NA	NA	TRBJ1-1	CASSPRFEAFF	TGTGCCAGCAGCCCCCGGTTTGAAGCTTTCTTT
TRBV6-4	NA	NA	TRBJ2-3	CASSENGGLGNTQYF	TGTGCCAGCAGTGAGAACGGGGGGCTCGGCAATACGCAGTATTTT
TRBV4-2	many	TRBD1	TRBJ2-1	CASCPGQGYNEQFF	TGTGCCAGCTGCCCGGGACAGGGTTACAATGAGCAGTTCTTC
TRBV7-9	many	NA	TRBJ1-1	CASSPPLGVEAFF	TGTGCCAGCAGCCCCCCCCTCGGGGTGGAAGCTTTCTTT
TRBV9	few	TRBD1	TRBJ2-1	CASSPTGGAVNEQFF	TGTGCCAGCAGCCCAACAGGGGGCGCAGTTAATGAGCAGTTCTTC
TRBV5-6	few	NA	TRBJ2-5	CASSLGWDIQETQYF	TGTGCCAGCAGCTTGGGTTGGGACATCCAAGAGACCCAGTACTTC
TRBV4-1	NA	NA	TRBJ1-4	CASSQDTTNEKLFF	TGCGCCAGCAGCCAAGACACGACTAATGAAAAACTGTTTTTT
TRBV4-3	NA	TRBD2	TRBJ2-5	CASSPGLAGPPGETQYF	TGCGCCAGCAGCCCGGGACTAGCGGGCCCCCCTGGGGAGACCCAGTACTTC